The 32 T cell receptor beta chains reported below all come from one sample, sequenced in a study of regulatory T cells in long-lasting Graves disease. TCR beta libraries were built with iRepertoire HTBI primers and Arm-PCR of CDR3 regions. TCRdb independently ran MiXCR on the multiplex PCR reads; one entry per CDR3 protein. This table holds a few hundred thousand distinct CDR3 sequences, roughly 25% found once. As to time point: persistent/refractory GD, antithyroid drugs over 5 years with positive TRAb. TCR sequences were obtained from RNA taken from PBMCs. This material consisted of peripheral blood mononuclear cells (PBMCs), taken when the disease was refractory, from a patient treated with antithyroid drugs. The receptors come from a woman between 40 and 55 years old with Graves disease.

This clonotype has ten or more counts. This sequence joins TRBV2 and TRBJ1-5; possible D gene TRBD1, 6 bases. The CDR3 loop spans 13 amino acids. The V gene lost 6 bases and the J gene lost 6 bases, with 12 bases spanning the gap. The V gene's germline CDR1 is SNHLY and CDR2 FYNNEI. CDR3 loop: CASREGGSQPQHF. The CDR3 DNA reads TGTGCCAGCAGGGAGGGGGGGAGTCAGCCCCAGCATTTT.

The chain carries TRBV18 and TRBJ1-1; D call uncertain. This CDR3 is 13 amino acids long. Trimming took 3 bases from V and 7 from J, leaving 12 bases between them. CDR1 is KGHSH, CDR2 LQKENI, per germline. The CDR3 is CASSPSLNIEAFF. DNA for the CDR3: TGTGCCAGCTCACCGAGTCTGAATATTGAAGCTTTCTTT.

This clonotype occurred a few times. The V call is TRBV10-3, the J call TRBJ1-4; D is perhaps TRBD1 (6 bases). In germline, CDR1 is ENHRY, CDR2 SYGVKD. V dropped 10 bases and J dropped 6 bases, with 21 bases sitting between them. The CDR3 sequence is 15 residues long. The DNA of the CDR3 is TGTGCCACCTCAGGGTGGGGGGGCCAGGATGAAAAACTGTTTTTT. It specifies CATSGWGGQDEKLFF.

This clonotype was detected many times. This chain connects TRBV28 to TRBJ2-7; D is perhaps TRBD1 (6 bases). The V end lost 6 bases, the J end lost 2 bases, and 17 bases lay between the germline ends. The germline gives CDR1 MDHEN, CDR2 SYDVKM. This CDR3 has 15 amino acids. CDR3 in amino acids: CASSLGAGVTYEQYF. CDR3 nucleotides: TGTGCCAGCAGCCTAGGGGCAGGGGTGACCTACGAGCAGTACTTC.

As for this clonotype: A much larger clone differs by one base, so this may be a read error. V and J are TRBV20-1 and TRBJ2-7; 9 bases match TRBD1. Germline loops: CDR1 DFQATT, CDR2 SNEGSKA (reference sequence). This CDR3 region has 14 residues. CDR3 sequence: CSARRGQGTYGQYF. The CDR3 coding sequence is TGCAGTGCTAGAAGAGGACAGGGGACCTACGGGCAGTACTTC.

Ten or more counts support this clonotype. This sequence joins TRBV28 and TRBJ2-7, with 8 positions matching TRBD2. Germline CDR1 is MDHEN and CDR2 is SYDVKM. The junction had 12 bases not matched to a gene; V was cut back by 6 bases and J by 5 bases. CDR3 size: 15 residues. The CDR3 sequence: CASSYSGMESHEQYF. The CDR3 DNA sequence: TGTGCCAGCAGCTATAGCGGGATGGAATCCCACGAGCAGTACTTC. Using reference TRBV28 and TRBJ2-7 for the parts outside the CDR3, the full variable domain is DVKVTQSSRYLVKRTGEKVFLECVQDMDHENMFWYRQDPGLGLRLIYFSYDVKMKEKGDIPEGYSVSREKKERFSLILESASTNQTSMYLCASSYSGMESHEQYFGPGTRLTVT.

The chain has TRBV20-1 and TRBJ2-5; D not certain. Germline V gene lookup returns CDR1 DFQATT and CDR2 SNEGSKA (reference sequence). The CDR3 runs to 15 residues. V shed 3 bases and J shed 5 bases, with 19 bases lying between them. CDR3 coding DNA: TGCAGTGCTAGTAAATTCCTGCCCTCCGGGGAGACCCAGTACTTC. Translating it yields CSASKFLPSGETQYF.

This clonotype has ten or more counts. V usage is TRBV28 and J usage is TRBJ2-7, with TRBD1 as a possible D gene (6 bases). Germline V CDR1 and CDR2: MDHEN, SYDVKM. The ends were cut back, 4 bases at V and 2 bases at J, with 18 bases in the middle. The CDR3 totals 16 residues. The CDR3 spells CASSSYPNRQAYEQYF. The DNA of the CDR3 is TGTGCCAGCAGTTCCTATCCTAATCGACAGGCCTACGAGCAGTACTTC.

The rearrangement joins TRBV18 to TRBJ1-4; no definite D call. Per germline, CDR1 KGHSH and CDR2 LQKENI. The CDR3 has 15 residues. The V end lost 3 bases, the J end lost 4 bases, and 12 bases lay between the germline ends. The CDR3: CASSPLRGVNEKLFF. CDR3 bases: TGTGCCAGCTCACCCCTCCGGGGAGTTAATGAAAAACTGTTTTTT.

The chain has TRBV6-1 and TRBJ2-7; TRBD2 agrees at 13 bases. The CDR3 has 15 amino acids. CDR1 and CDR2 (germline): MNHNS, SASEGT. Germline trimming cut 4 bases from V and 4 bases from J; bases unmatched to any gene: 4. CDR3 in amino acids: CASSVGLAGVYEQYF. The CDR3 DNA reads as TGTGCCAGCAGTGTAGGACTAGCGGGAGTATACGAGCAGTACTTC.

This clonotype was observed at least ten times. The chain is built from TRBV28 and TRBJ1-2; D is uncertain. Germline V gene lookup returns CDR1 MDHEN and CDR2 SYDVKM. The CDR3 loop spans 14 amino acids. V was clipped by 5 bases and J by 4 bases, with 14 bases between them. The CDR3 loop is CASSTPMYSYGYTF. The CDR3 nucleotides are TGTGCCAGCAGTACCCCAATGTACAGCTATGGCTACACCTTC.

The chain is built from TRBV29-1 and TRBJ2-7; TRBD2 is a possible D gene (5 bases). This CDR3 is 11 amino acids long. Germline assignment: CDR1 SQVTM and CDR2 ANQGSEA. V was cut by 6 bases and J by 1 base, with 7 bases left in between. CDR3 nucleotide sequence: TGCAGCGTCGGGAAGTCCTACGAGCAGTACTTC. Translation: CSVGKSYEQYF.

The genes are TRBV7-2 and TRBJ1-2; D is uncertain. CDR3 length equals 14 residues. Trimming shortened V by 2 bases and J by 7 bases, and 14 bases separated the two germline ends. CDR1 is SGHTA, CDR2 FQGNSA, per germline. CDR3 loop: CASSLREGIGGYTF. CDR3 coding DNA: TGTGCCAGCAGCTTAAGGGAAGGAATTGGTGGCTACACCTTC.

This clonotype was counted ten times or more. The CDR3 region is CASSDLGLAFSEQYF. The CDR3 DNA reads as TGTGCCAGCAGTGACTTGGGACTAGCTTTTTCCGAGCAGTACTTC. This chain links TRBV2 with TRBJ2-7; TRBD2 agrees at 9 bases. This CDR3 has 15 residues. Germline V gene sequence: CDR1 SNHLY, CDR2 FYNNEI. With 3 bases clipped from V and 6 bases from J, the junction kept 9 bases outside the gene matches.

At least ten counts were recorded for this clonotype. CDR3 residues: CASSLGQRNTEAFF. CDR3 nucleotides: TGTGCCAGCAGCTTGGGACAGCGGAACACTGAAGCTTTCTTT. J is TRBJ1-1 and V is TRBV11-2, with 7 bases lining up with TRBD1. From germline, CDR1 is SGHAT and CDR2 FQNNGV. The CDR3 sequence is 14 residues long. After removal of 3 bases from V and 1 base from J, the junction contained 2 bases not matched to a gene.

This clonotype was recorded a few times. The rearrangement uses TRBV7-9 and TRBJ2-7; TRBD2 matches at 9 bases. V was pared by 0 bases and J by 2 bases, with 2 bases of the junction left unmatched. This CDR3 region has 15 residues. Per the germline V gene, CDR1 is SEHNR and CDR2 is FQNEAQ (reference sequence). CDR3 amino acids: CASSLARGGPYEQYF. CDR3 in DNA: TGTGCCAGCAGCTTAGCGCGGGGGGGGCCCTACGAGCAGTACTTC.

The chain has TRBV6-2 or TRBV6-3 and TRBJ2-4; D is undetermined. The germline V and J ends were trimmed by 5 bases and 7 bases, with 12 bases remaining between them. Germline V gene sequence: CDR1 MNHEY, CDR2 SVGEGT. The CDR3 extends over 13 amino acids. The CDR3 loop reads CASSVGPLNIQYF. The CDR3 nucleotides read TGTGCCAGCAGTGTCGGACCCCTCAACATTCAGTACTTC.

The chain is built from TRBV24-1 and TRBJ2-1; D unresolved. Trimming took 2 bases from V and 0 from J, leaving 10 bases between them. The CDR3 covers 16 residues. CDR1 is KGHDR, CDR2 SFDVKD, per germline. The CDR3 DNA follows: TGTGCCACCAGTGATTATGGCTCTCGCTCCTACAATGAGCAGTTCTTC. This encodes CATSDYGSRSYNEQFF.

This clonotype occurred many times. The genes are TRBV20-1 and TRBJ2-7; 10 nucleotides line up with TRBD2. Losses at the gene ends were 3 bases for V and 3 bases for J; bases not matched to a gene: 5. This CDR3 is built from 14 residues. Germline CDR1 and CDR2: DFQATT and SNEGSKA (reference sequence). CDR3 region: CSASGLAGVYEQYF. The CDR3 region has the DNA TGCAGTGCTAGTGGGCTAGCGGGAGTCTACGAGCAGTACTTC.

This rearrangement joins TRBV11-2 to TRBJ2-7; D uncertain. Germline V CDR1 and CDR2: SGHAT, FQNNGV. This CDR3 comprises 15 residues. The V end lost 4 bases, the J end lost 5 bases, and 18 bases lay between the germline ends. The CDR3, as DNA: TGTGCCAGCAGCTCGAGGTCGACTGGGAACAACGAGCAGTACTTC. It translates to CASSSRSTGNNEQYF.

As regards this clonotype: One junction end disagrees with the germline gene, perhaps due to a read error. The gene calls are TRBV28 and TRBJ1-4, with 7 positions matching TRBD1. Germline CDR1 is MDHEN and CDR2 is SYDVKM. This CDR3 is built from 15 residues. The CDR3 is CASSSSGTVNEKLFF. CDR3 DNA: TGCGCCAGCAGTTCATCCGGGACAGTCAATGAAAAACTGTTTTTT.

This clonotype was recorded a few times. This chain links TRBV5-5 with TRBJ2-7, with TRBD2 matching 14 bases. Germline V gives CDR1 SGHKS, CDR2 YYEKEE (reference sequence). Germline trimming cut 4 bases from V and 7 bases from J; bases unmatched to any gene: 10. The CDR3 consists of 16 residues. CDR3: CASSPPPGLAGDEQYF. CDR3 DNA sequence: TGTGCCAGCAGCCCCCCCCCGGGACTAGCGGGAGATGAGCAGTACTTC.

There are many counts of this clonotype. The chain uses TRBV27 and TRBJ1-5; tentative D call: TRBD1 (5 bases). Germline V gene sequence: CDR1 MNHEY, CDR2 SMNVEV (reference sequence). V lost 6 bases to trimming and J lost 6 bases, with 15 bases between them. This CDR3 is built from 14 residues. The CDR3 DNA reads TGTGCCAGCAGCCTAAGGGGCTCGGGTCAGCCCCAGCATTTT. Translating gives CASSLRGSGQPQHF.

This clonotype was seen ten or more times. The rearrangement uses TRBV10-1 and TRBJ2-2; 8 bases map to TRBD1. The V segment lost 3 bases and the J segment 6 bases; nucleotides outside the gene matches: 9. Germline CDR1 is WNHNN and CDR2 is SYGVQD (reference sequence). The CDR3 extends over 16 amino acids. In DNA, the CDR3 is TGCGCCAGCAGTGAAGCCGGGACAGGCAGGCCCGGGGAGCTGTTTTTT. Encoded protein: CASSEAGTGRPGELFF.

Ten or more counts support this clonotype. The rearrangement links TRBV28 to TRBJ2-7; TRBD1 agrees at 10 bases. This CDR3 comprises 15 residues. The germline V gene encodes CDR1 MDHEN and CDR2 SYDVKM. After removal of 6 bases from V and 3 bases from J, the junction contained 8 bases not matched to a gene. The CDR3 sequence: CASSSSGTGDYEQYF. The CDR3 region has the DNA TGTGCCAGCAGCTCATCCGGGACAGGGGACTACGAGCAGTACTTC.

The table lists this clonotype with many counts. This chain links TRBV11-2 with TRBJ2-5; tentative D call: TRBD1 (6 bases). The CDR3 is made up of 14 amino acids. Germline V gene sequence: CDR1 SGHAT, CDR2 FQNNGV. V shed 4 bases and J shed 2 bases, with 11 bases lying between them. The CDR3 reads CASSSGQPQETQYF. CDR3 DNA: TGTGCCAGCAGCTCCGGACAGCCACAAGAGACCCAGTACTTC.

The chain recombines TRBV30 with TRBJ1-1; no clear D. CDR1 and CDR2 from the germline V gene are GTSNPN and SVGIG (reference sequence). This CDR3 comprises 12 residues. V was pared by 2 bases and J by 4 bases, with 8 bases between. The CDR3 protein is CAWSRLGTEAFF. For the CDR3, the DNA is TGTGCCTGGAGTAGGCTGGGCACTGAAGCTTTCTTT.

This clonotype was seen a few times. Just one base apart from a much larger clone, this may be a read error. The J gene is TRBJ2-1, the V gene TRBV12-3 or TRBV12-4; D is uncertain. V lost 3 bases to trimming and J lost 7 bases, with 4 bases between them. The CDR3 sequence is 11 residues long. The CDR3 nucleotides are TGTGCCAGCAGTTTTAGGAATGAGCAGTTCTTC. Protein product: CASSFRNEQFF.

This clonotype occurred many times. V gene TRBV28 combines with J gene TRBJ2-7; 7 bases line up with TRBD2. Germline trimming cut 6 bases from V and 3 bases from J; bases unmatched to any gene: 11. The CDR3 runs to 15 residues. Germline V lookup: CDR1 MDHEN, CDR2 SYDVKM. CDR3 nucleotides: TGTGCCAGCAGCGTCCGGGGGGTAGCTGGCTACGAGCAGTACTTC. Translation: CASSVRGVAGYEQYF.

The sample holds many counts of this clonotype. The rearrangement uses TRBV20-1 and TRBJ1-6; possibly TRBD1 for D (5 bases). The V gene lost 6 bases and the J gene lost 7 bases, with 19 bases spanning the gap. The CDR3 has 15 residues. Per germline, CDR1 DFQATT and CDR2 SNEGSKA (reference sequence). As DNA, the CDR3 is TGCAGTGCACCGATGGGACTGGGGCGGAATTCACCCCTCCACTTT. It translates to CSAPMGLGRNSPLHF.

At least ten counts were recorded for this clonotype. This chain joins TRBV28 and TRBJ1-5; D gene uncertain. CDR1 is MDHEN and CDR2 is SYDVKM in the germline V gene. Trimming shortened V by 4 bases and J by 2 bases, and 12 bases separated the two germline ends. The CDR3 spans 15 residues. The CDR3 nucleotides read TGTGCCAGCAGTTATGCGGGGAATGGCAATCAGCCCCAGCATTTT. It translates to CASSYAGNGNQPQHF.

The rearrangement joins TRBV28 to TRBJ2-1; maybe TRBD1 (6 bases). This CDR3 has 16 residues. V was clipped by 5 bases and J by 1 base, with 15 bases between them. The germline CDR1 and CDR2 sequences are MDHEN and SYDVKM. This chain's CDR3 is CASSHLTGKSYNEQFF. The CDR3 DNA reads TGTGCCAGCAGTCACCTGACAGGAAAATCCTACAATGAGCAGTTCTTC.